These 15 T cell receptor beta chains were all obtained from the same sample, sequenced in a study of blood T cell repertoires in COVID-19. TCRdb's table, derived via immunoSEQ multiplex PCR, lists solely in-frame clones and lacks some. The table has approximately 260,000 clones, 87% seen once. Sequences were obtained from PBMCs or T cells enriched from blood (not recorded which). These receptors were obtained from a young woman with acute COVID-19.

The V gene is TRBV4-1, the J gene TRBJ2-7; D possibly corresponds to TRBD2 (5 bases). Looked up from germline, CDR1 is MGHRA and CDR2 is YSYEKL. The CDR3 runs 16 residues. V shed 0 bases and J shed 2 bases, with 14 bases lying between them. CDR3 in amino acids: CASSQDHGGFTYEQYF. The CDR3 DNA reads TGCGCCAGCAGCCAAGATCACGGCGGGTTCACCTACGAGCAGTACTTC.

The rearrangement joins TRBV28 to TRBJ1-2; 9 bases are shared with TRBD1. In germline, CDR1 is MDHEN, CDR2 SYDVKM. The V gene end was trimmed by 2 bases and the J gene end by 3 bases; junction bases not matched to a gene: 4. The CDR3 extends over 15 amino acids. The DNA for the CDR3 is TGTGCCAGCAGTTTACCCACAGGGGGCTACTATGGCTACACCTTC. Translated: CASSLPTGGYYGYTF.

The gene calls are TRBV15 and TRBJ1-2; 7 bases align to TRBD1. Germline V gene data show CDR1 as LNHNV and CDR2 as YYDKDF (reference sequence). With 5 bases clipped from V and 5 bases from J, the junction kept 11 bases outside the gene matches. The length of the CDR3 is 15 residues. CDR3 sequence: CATSPRKGTEYGYTF. As DNA, the CDR3 is TGTGCCACCAGCCCTCGAAAAGGGACAGAATATGGCTACACCTTC. Based on the CDR3 plus reference TRBV15 and TRBJ1-2, the full variable domain is DAMVIQNPRYQVTQFGKPVTLSCSQTLNHNVMYWYQQKSSQAPKLLFHYYDKDFNNEADTPDNFQSRRPNTSFCFLDIRSPGLGDTAMYLCATSPRKGTEYGYTFGSGTRLTVV.

The chain combines TRBV6-6 with TRBJ2-6; the D is unclear. Germline-derived CDR1 and CDR2 are MNHNY and SVGAGI (reference sequence). V lost 3 bases and J 0 bases, leaving 9 bases between the germline ends. The CDR3 length is 16 residues. The CDR3 nucleotides read TGTGCCAGCAGTTATTGGGCAGGCTCTGGGGCCAACGTCCTGACTTTC. Its translation: CASSYWAGSGANVLTF.

The chain couples TRBV7-2 to TRBJ2-2; D gene unclear. V lost 1 base to trimming and J lost 4 bases, with 7 bases between them. Germline values: CDR1 SGHTA, CDR2 FQGNSA. The CDR3 is made up of 14 amino acids. CDR3 DNA: TGTGCCAGCAGCTTAGTGGAGAGCACCGGGGAGCTGTTTTTT. Translating gives CASSLVESTGELFF.

This rearrangement joins TRBV5-1 to TRBJ1-2, with 7 bases that match TRBD1. V lost 4 bases and J lost 4; bases outside the gene matches: 1. The CDR3 covers 12 residues. The V gene's germline CDR1 is SGHRS and CDR2 YFSETQ. CDR3 residues: CASSRDSYGYTF. The CDR3 nucleotides read TGCGCCAGCAGCAGGGACAGCTATGGCTACACCTTC.

This chain connects TRBV7-9 to TRBJ2-3; weak D call: TRBD2 (6 bases). This CDR3 is built from 16 residues. Germline CDR1 SEHNR, CDR2 FQNEAQ (reference sequence). V lost 2 bases, J lost 4 bases, and 16 bases lay in between. The CDR3 nucleotides are TGTGCCAGCAGCTTACTGGCGGGGCAGTGGCCAGATACGCAGTATTTT. It yields the protein CASSLLAGQWPDTQYF.

The chain recombines TRBV6-2 or TRBV6-3 with TRBJ2-7; 10 nucleotides match TRBD2. This CDR3 is 15 amino acids long. Trimming at V came to 2 bases and at J to 4 bases, leaving 5 bases not matched to a gene. Germline loops: CDR1 MNHEY, CDR2 SVGEGT. CDR3 in DNA: TGTGCCAGCAGTTACCTTTCGACTAGCGGGTACGAGCAGTACTTC. Its protein is CASSYLSTSGYEQYF.

The chain is built from TRBV14 and TRBJ2-1; 10 nucleotides line up with TRBD2. The CDR3 length is 15 residues. Trimming at V came to 5 bases and at J to 2 bases, leaving 3 bases not matched to a gene. In germline, CDR1 is SGHDN, CDR2 FVKESK. The CDR3 here is CASSFSGRAYNEQFF. CDR3 coding DNA: TGTGCCAGCAGCTTCAGCGGGAGGGCCTACAATGAGCAGTTCTTC.

The gene calls are TRBV18 and TRBJ2-1; weak D call: TRBD1 (6 bases). The germline gives CDR1 KGHSH, CDR2 LQKENI. The CDR3 loop spans 15 amino acids. V was clipped by 6 bases and J by 0 bases, with 12 bases between them. The CDR3 DNA is TGTGCCAGCTCTACCAGGGGTCCCTCCTACAATGAGCAGTTCTTC. It encodes CASSTRGPSYNEQFF.

The V gene is TRBV28, the J gene TRBJ1-1; unclear D gene. Looked up from germline, CDR1 is MDHEN and CDR2 is SYDVKM. CDR3 length: 14 amino acids. The germline V and J ends were trimmed by 6 bases and 1 base, with 12 bases remaining between them. Written as DNA, the CDR3 is TGTGCCAGCAGCCCCTGGGCAGGGAACACTGAAGCTTTCTTT. It codes for CASSPWAGNTEAFF.

The chain combines TRBV4-1 with TRBJ2-5; D is undetermined. The ends were cut back, 0 bases at V and 2 bases at J, with 7 bases in the middle. The length of the CDR3 is 14 residues. Germline CDR1 MGHRA, CDR2 YSYEKL. CDR3: CASSQDSQQETQYF. CDR3 bases: TGCGCCAGCAGCCAAGATTCCCAGCAAGAGACCCAGTACTTC.

The chain employs TRBV6-5 and TRBJ2-2, with a possible D match to TRBD1 (6 bases). CDR1 is MNHEY, CDR2 SVGAGI, per germline. V lost 7 bases and J lost 4, with 10 bases in between. The CDR3 spans 13 residues. This CDR3 is CASKTGSTGELFF. CDR3 in DNA: TGTGCCAGCAAAACAGGGAGCACCGGGGAGCTGTTTTTT.

The chain uses TRBV28 and TRBJ1-6; 7 positions agree with TRBD1. This CDR3 has 15 amino acids. V gave up 1 base and J gave up 10 bases; unmatched junction bases: 7. CDR1 is MDHEN, CDR2 SYDVKM, per germline. CDR3 in DNA: TGTGCCAGCAGTTTATCGGACAGGCCGGGATCACCCCTCCACTTT. Amino acid sequence: CASSLSDRPGSPLHF.

This CDR3 reads CASSSTSYNEQFF. The DNA for the CDR3 is TGTGCCAGCAGCTCGACTAGCTACAATGAGCAGTTCTTC. The chain employs TRBV11-3 and TRBJ2-1; possibly TRBD2 for D (6 bases). Per germline, CDR1 SGHNT and CDR2 YENEEA. The CDR3 sequence is 13 residues long. Trimming pared 4 bases from V and 3 bases from J, leaving 7 bases between.